The 13 T cell receptor beta chains below come from one sample, sequenced in a study of CD8+ T cells in alopecia areata. cDNA serving as the sequencing template came from extracted, reverse transcribed RNA. The table came from immunoSEQ multiplex PCR; TCRdb's copy has only in-frame clones and leaves some out. The table shows 150,000 to 200,000 clones, with around three fifths occurring only once. Treatment defined: oral pan-JAK inhibitor, 5-10 mg twice daily. This specimen consisted of CD4+ T cells sorted from blood, obtained at week 24, from a patient treated with tofacitinib. These receptors were obtained from a human donor with alopecia areata.

The V and J genes are TRBV7-9 and TRBJ1-1, with a possible D match to TRBD1 (6 bases). The V end was cut by 4 bases, the J end by 4 bases, with 10 bases between. Germline CDR1 SEHNR, CDR2 FQNEAQ (reference sequence). The CDR3 covers 13 residues. CDR3: CASSSQGTTEAFF. CDR3 nucleotide sequence: TGTGCCAGCAGCTCTCAGGGGACCACTGAAGCTTTCTTT. The full variable domain, with the rest looked up from reference TRBV7-9 and TRBJ1-1, is DTGVSQNPRHKITKRGQNVTFRCDPISEHNRLYWYRQTLGQGPEFLTYFQNEAQLEKSRLLSDRFSAERPKGSFSTLEIQRTEQGDSAMYLCASSSQGTTEAFFGQGTRLTVV.

This clone occurred once. J is TRBJ2-5 and V is TRBV27; 9 bases map to TRBD2. The V segment lost 3 bases and the J segment 3 bases; nucleotides outside the gene matches: 8. Looked up from germline, CDR1 is MNHEY and CDR2 is SMNVEV (reference sequence). The CDR3 runs to 16 residues. The CDR3 DNA follows: TGTGCCAGCAGTTTTCACCCAGCGGGGGGAGAAGAGACCCAGTACTTC. Its protein is CASSFHPAGGEETQYF.

The rearrangement joins TRBV4-2 to TRBJ1-1; no reliable D call. The V end was cut by 0 bases, the J end by 13 bases, with 15 bases between. Germline-derived CDR1 and CDR2 are LGHNA and YNFKEQ. The CDR3 has 13 residues. In nucleotides, the CDR3 is TGTGCCAGCAGCCAAGATGCATCGGTTTTGGGTTTCTTT. It yields the protein CASSQDASVLGFF.

The V and J genes are TRBV29-1 and TRBJ1-6; the match to TRBD1 covers 7 bases. V dropped 7 bases and J dropped 6; count of bases not matched to a gene: 6. There are 13 residues in the CDR3. The germline V gene has CDR1 SQVTM and CDR2 ANQGSEA. The CDR3 DNA reads TGCAGCGCTACGACAGGGCCTAATTCACCCCTCCACTTT. Its translation: CSATTGPNSPLHF. The whole variable domain, filled in from reference TRBV29-1 and TRBJ1-6, reads SAVISQKPSRDICQRGTSLTIQCQVDSQVTMMFWYRQQPGQSLTLIATANQGSEATYESGFVIDKFPISRPNLTFSTLTVSNMSPEDSSIYLCSATTGPNSPLHFGNGTRLTVT.

A few counts support this clone. This chain connects TRBV15 to TRBJ2-2; D is uncertain. CDR1 and CDR2 (germline): LNHNV, YYDKDF (reference sequence). V gave up 2 bases and J gave up 4 bases, with 2 bases separating them. This CDR3 is built from 12 residues. CDR3 in DNA: TGTGCCACCAGCAGATCCACCGGGGAGCTGTTTTTT. It is translated as CATSRSTGELFF.

With respect to this clone: Other DNA sequences in this sample translate to the same CDR3. This chain connects TRBV29-1 to TRBJ1-1, with no clear D. This CDR3 has 13 residues. Trimming removed 1 base at V and 1 base at J, with 7 bases between. Per the germline V gene, CDR1 is SQVTM and CDR2 is ANQGSEA. Here the CDR3 DNA reads TGCAGCGTTGAAGGCCGACAGAACACTGAAGCTTTCTTT. It codes for CSVEGRQNTEAFF.

This sequence joins TRBV4-1 and TRBJ2-5; 8 bases line up with TRBD2. CDR1 is MGHRA, CDR2 YSYEKL, per germline. V dropped 4 bases and J dropped 2; count of bases not matched to a gene: 3. The CDR3 covers 14 residues. Written as DNA, the CDR3 is TGCGCCAGCAGCCCAGGGACTAGACAAGAGACCCAGTACTTC. Its protein product is CASSPGTRQETQYF.

This clone was seen only once. The V and J genes are TRBV27 and TRBJ1-2, with D possibly matching TRBD1 (6 bases). The CDR3 totals 18 residues. V lost 2 bases and J lost 5, with 24 bases in between. Germline V gives CDR1 MNHEY, CDR2 SMNVEV (reference sequence). The CDR3 DNA reads as TGTGCCAGCAGTTTAACCTCCCAGGTGGGGGCTGGGGGGTATGGCTACACCTTC. Translation gives CASSLTSQVGAGGYGYTF.

This rearrangement joins TRBV14 to TRBJ2-5; 7 bases are shared with TRBD1. Germline V gene lookup returns CDR1 SGHDN and CDR2 FVKESK. After removal of 0 bases from V and 4 bases from J, the junction contained 11 bases not matched to a gene. The CDR3 covers 17 residues. The CDR3: CASSQDIRGGWGETQYF. The CDR3 DNA reads as TGTGCCAGCAGCCAAGATATACGAGGGGGCTGGGGAGAGACCCAGTACTTC.

The V and J genes are TRBV19 and TRBJ2-7; TRBD1 might be the D (5 bases). The CDR3 extends over 13 amino acids. Germline CDR1 and CDR2: LNHDA and SQIVND (reference sequence). Trimming left V 8 bases short and J 2 bases short, with 13 bases between. This chain's CDR3 is CASSVGHTYEQYF. In nucleotides, the CDR3 is TGTGCCAGTTCCGTGGGGCATACCTACGAGCAGTACTTC.

This rearrangement joins TRBV18 to TRBJ1-1; D is possibly TRBD1 (5 bases). Germline lookup yields CDR1 KGHSH and CDR2 LQKENI. The CDR3 covers 15 residues. Between the trimmed V and J ends, which lost 6 bases and 2 bases, there was a span of 16 bases. CDR3 in amino acids: CASSPGTLPNTEAFF. CDR3 DNA: TGTGCCAGCTCCCCCGGGACTCTACCTAACACTGAAGCTTTCTTT.

Regarding this clone: The same CDR3 can be traced to other DNA sequences in this sample. The V gene is TRBV29-1, the J gene TRBJ2-5; D may be TRBD2 (7 bases). CDR3 length: 11 amino acids. Germline V gives CDR1 SQVTM, CDR2 ANQGSEA. V was cut by 6 bases and J by 5 bases, with 10 bases left in between. The CDR3 DNA reads as TGCAGCGTGAGGGGGGGTGAGACCCAGTACTTC. Its protein is CSVRGGETQYF.

The chain combines TRBV27 with TRBJ2-7, with 8 bases fitting TRBD2. From germline, CDR1 is MNHEY and CDR2 SMNVEV (reference sequence). Trimming took 8 bases from V and 0 from J; bases not matched to a gene: 9. The CDR3 length is 15 residues. The CDR3 sequence is CASCRGGLDSYEQYF. CDR3 bases: TGTGCCAGCTGCCGGGGGGGTCTAGACTCCTACGAGCAGTACTTC.